The source of this T cell receptor beta chain is a study of spatial heterogeneity in lung cancer. Looking at the study overall: Each distinct TCR and UMI combination averaged more than ten appearances in raw reads.

This clonotype was picked up a small number of times. Its target is unknown. CDR3 length equals 14 residues. Trimming removed 0 bases from V and 2 bases from J, with 9 bases in between. Per germline, CDR1 SGHNT and CDR2 YYREEE (reference sequence). TCRdb re-derived calls from the 5' RACE reads in MiXCR, one entry per CDR3 protein. The sample consists of about 2,300 distinct CDR3 sequences, roughly 13% of them appearing once. Overall study results and limits: Expanded TCRs that were ubiquitous or regional had counts tracking ubiquitous and regional nonsynonymous mutations, respectively. Tumoral mutation counts were tracked by counts of expanded intratumoral alpha and beta TCRs.

Time point given: sample taken at primary tumor resection. The sequencing used lung tumor tissue, collected at surgery. This TCR was sampled from a male donor with early-stage non-small cell lung cancer. The genes are TRBV5-4 and TRBJ2-7; D is ambiguous. CDR3 DNA sequence: TGTGCCAGCAGCTTGGATGACGTCACCTACGAGCAGTACTTC. Amino acids: CASSLDDVTYEQYF.